The clone carrying this T cell receptor (beta chain) was seen a few times. A single record per CDR3 protein comes from TCRdb applying MiXCR to the 5' RACE reads. The sample records some 350,000 distinct CDR3 sequences, 8% to 10% being singletons. This record belongs to a study of T cells after yellow fever vaccination. V lost 6 bases, J lost 6 bases, and 17 bases lay in between. The CDR3 runs 15 residues. The chain has TRBV12-3 or TRBV12-4 and TRBJ2-2; the D is unclear. Sequencing was performed on PBMCs, taken on the day of the first yellow fever vaccination. The TCR originated in a man younger than 30 who received the YFV17D yellow fever vaccine. CDR3 amino acids: CASSPPALGPGELFF. In DNA form, the CDR3 reads TGTGCCAGCAGCCCCCCGGCCCTTGGGCCCGGGGAGCTGTTTTTT.